This paragraph reports one TCR beta chain. Its antigen remains unknown. Study conclusions and caveats: Whole repertoires were not studied in the larger cohort, only one V-J beta rearrangement. Tumor Tregs overlapped most with tumor, then blood, naive CD4+ cells.

CDR3 length: 15 residues. Trimming took 4 bases from V and 2 from J, leaving 13 bases between them. Germline values: CDR1 SGHRS, CDR2 YFSETQ. Memory CD4+ T cells were sorted as CD4+CD45RO+CD25- cells. Constant-region reverse primers amplified full-length variable regions, followed by semi-nested Nested Universal Primer A PCR. TCRdb fed the 5' RACE reads into MiXCR, producing one record per CDR3 protein. The sample includes about 64,000 distinct CDR3 sequences, approximately 22% of them seen just once. The sequenced material came from memory CD4+ T cells sorted from a lymph node. As for subset: memory CD4+ T cells, CD4+CD45RO+CD25-. V usage is TRBV5-1 and J usage is TRBJ2-1; D is possibly TRBD1 (5 bases). The receptor's source is a female donor with breast cancer. The CDR3 DNA follows: TGCGCCAGCAGCACAACAGGAACCGCCTACAATGAGCAGTTCTTC. It yields the protein CASSTTGTAYNEQFF.